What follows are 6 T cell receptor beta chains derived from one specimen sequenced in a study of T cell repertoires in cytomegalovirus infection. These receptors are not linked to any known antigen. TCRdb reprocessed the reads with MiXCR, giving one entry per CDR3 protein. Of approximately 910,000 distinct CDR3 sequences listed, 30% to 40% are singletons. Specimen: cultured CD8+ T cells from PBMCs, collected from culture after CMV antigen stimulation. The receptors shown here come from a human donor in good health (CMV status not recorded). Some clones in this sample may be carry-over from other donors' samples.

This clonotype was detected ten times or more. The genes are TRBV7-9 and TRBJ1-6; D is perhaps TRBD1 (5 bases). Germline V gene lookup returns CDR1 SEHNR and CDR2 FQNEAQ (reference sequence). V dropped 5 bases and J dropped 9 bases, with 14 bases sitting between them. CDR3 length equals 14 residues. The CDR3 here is CASSTTVPSSPLHF. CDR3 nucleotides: TGTGCCAGCAGCACGACAGTTCCGAGTTCACCCCTCCACTTT.

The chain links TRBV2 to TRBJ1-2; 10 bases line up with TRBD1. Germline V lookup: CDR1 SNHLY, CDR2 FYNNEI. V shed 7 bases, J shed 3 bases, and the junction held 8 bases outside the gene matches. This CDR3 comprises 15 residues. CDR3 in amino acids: CASKMGQGIDYGYTF. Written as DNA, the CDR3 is TGTGCCAGCAAGATGGGACAGGGGATCGACTATGGCTACACCTTC.

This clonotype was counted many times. CDR3 nucleotide sequence: TGTGCCAGCAGCACTCAGGGTCCCGGGGAGCTGTTTTTT. This gives the protein CASSTQGPGELFF. The chain uses TRBV7-9 and TRBJ2-2, with a weak D call TRBD1 (5 bases). CDR3 length: 13 residues. Trimming shortened V by 5 bases and J by 6 bases, and 10 bases separated the two germline ends. CDR1 SEHNR and CDR2 FQNEAQ come from the germline V gene (reference sequence).

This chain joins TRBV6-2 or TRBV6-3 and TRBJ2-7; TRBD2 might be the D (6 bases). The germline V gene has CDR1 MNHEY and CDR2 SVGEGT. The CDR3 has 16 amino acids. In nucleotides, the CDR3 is TGTGCCTGCAGTGAGGTGGGACTTCCGAGCTCCTACGAGCAGTACGTC. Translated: CACSEVGLPSSYEQYV.

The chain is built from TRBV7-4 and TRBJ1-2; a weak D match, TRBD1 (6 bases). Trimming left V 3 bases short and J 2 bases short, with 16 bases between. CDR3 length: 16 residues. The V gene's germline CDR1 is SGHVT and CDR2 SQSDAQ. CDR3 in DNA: TGTGCCAGCAGCTTTACGGGGGGCCCAAGCAACTATGGCTACACCTTC. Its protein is CASSFTGGPSNYGYTF.

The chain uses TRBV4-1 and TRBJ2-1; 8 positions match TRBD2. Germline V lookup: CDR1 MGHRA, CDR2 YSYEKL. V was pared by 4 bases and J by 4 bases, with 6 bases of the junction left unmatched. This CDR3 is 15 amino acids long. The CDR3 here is CASSPLAEAYNEQFF. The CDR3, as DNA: TGCGCCAGCAGCCCACTAGCGGAGGCTTACAATGAGCAGTTCTTC.